The 16 T cell receptor beta chains listed next were all sequenced from one sample in a study of T cells in Graves' hyperthyroidism and ophthalmopathy. RNA transcripts were the template for amplifying TCR beta CDR3 regions. TCR CDR3 regions were first amplified by RT-PCR with HTBI primers. TCRdb redid the calling of the multiplex PCR reads with MiXCR, one entry per CDR3 protein. The repertoire has hundreds of thousands of distinct CDR3 sequences, 35% to 45% of them found once; the top ten carry more than 7%. The sample taken for sequencing was blood. All receptors derive from a man in his late teens or twenties with Graves' hyperthyroidism.

Points on this clonotype: This clone may be a read error of a much larger clone one base away. CDR3 nucleotide sequence: TGTGCCAGCACCTTGGACAATTGGGGTTCACCCCTCCACTTT. This sequence encodes CASTLDNWGSPLHF. V usage is TRBV12-3 or TRBV12-4 and J usage is TRBJ1-6; D is possibly TRBD1 (5 bases). The CDR3 is 14 residues long. The V end was cut by 7 bases, the J end by 9 bases, with 16 bases between.

This chain uses TRBV6-2 or TRBV6-3 with TRBJ2-7, with TRBD2 matching over 7 bases. The germline gives CDR1 MNHEY, CDR2 SVGEGT. CDR3 size: 15 residues. V lost 5 bases to trimming and J lost 6 bases; unmatched junction nucleotides: 13. As DNA, the CDR3 is TGTGCCAGCAGTCCAAATGCGGGGGTCTTGGGCGAGCAGTACTTC. Translation gives CASSPNAGVLGEQYF.

The V and J genes are TRBV2 and TRBJ2-5, with TRBD2 matching over 10 bases. The germline gives CDR1 SNHLY, CDR2 FYNNEI. The CDR3 runs 16 residues. Unmatched junction bases numbered 4, after V lost 2 bases and J lost 1 base. In DNA, the CDR3 is TGTGCCAGCAGTGAACTAGCGGGGGCTCTCCAAGAGACCCAGTACTTC. Encoded protein: CASSELAGALQETQYF. Full variable domain (rest looked up from reference TRBV2 and TRBJ2-5): EPEVTQTPSHQVTQMGQEVILRCVPISNHLYFYWYRQILGQKVEFLVSFYNNEISEKSEIFDDQFSVERPDGSNFTLKIRSTKLEDSAMYFCASSELAGALQETQYFGPGTRLLVL.

This clonotype has just a few counts. V gene TRBV19 combines with J gene TRBJ2-7; 9 bases are a match to TRBD1. CDR1 is LNHDA and CDR2 is SQIVND in the germline V gene (reference sequence). CDR3 length equals 14 residues. V shed 5 bases and J 7 bases; nucleotides not matched to a gene: 9. In DNA form, the CDR3 reads TGTGCCAGTAGTGGGAACAGGGGGCAAGAAGAGCAGTACTTC. Translation: CASSGNRGQEEQYF. The variable domain in full, with the rest retrieved from reference TRBV19 and TRBJ2-7, is DGGITQSPKYLFRKEGQNVTLSCEQNLNHDAMYWYRQDPGQGLRLIYYSQIVNDFQKGDIAEGYSVSREKKESFPLTVTSAQKNPTAFYLCASSGNRGQEEQYFGPGTRLTVT.

The table lists this clonotype with many counts. V gene TRBV10-2 combines with J gene TRBJ1-2, with D perhaps matching TRBD1 (5 bases). V dropped 0 bases and J dropped 7 bases, with 12 bases sitting between them. CDR3 length equals 14 residues. In germline, CDR1 is WSHSY, CDR2 SAAADI. The CDR3, as DNA: TGCGCCAGCAGTGAGTCCCTTGGGGCAGTTGGCTACACCTTC. Protein: CASSESLGAVGYTF.

This clonotype has ten or more counts. The CDR3 nucleotides are TGCAGCGTTGGAGAGACAGGGGGGCGCAATCAGCCCCAGCATTTT. Its protein product is CSVGETGGRNQPQHF. The V gene is TRBV29-1, the J gene TRBJ1-5; TRBD1 matches 9 bases. The CDR3 length is 15 residues. Germline V gene lookup returns CDR1 SQVTM and CDR2 ANQGSEA. The J segment lost 2 bases and the V segment lost 4 bases, leaving 6 bases of the junction unmatched.

The chain has TRBV10-3 and TRBJ1-2, with 10 bases lining up with TRBD1. Unmatched junction bases numbered 7, after V lost 6 bases and J lost 6 bases. CDR3 length equals 14 residues. Germline CDR1 ENHRY, CDR2 SYGVKD. CDR3 DNA sequence: TGTGCCATCAGCCCCGACAGGGGGCTCGATGGCTACACCTTC. This codes for CAISPDRGLDGYTF.

The chain joins TRBV19 to TRBJ1-5, with D tentatively TRBD1 (5 bases). Per the germline V gene, CDR1 is LNHDA and CDR2 is SQIVND (reference sequence). V dropped 5 bases and J dropped 9 bases, with 11 bases sitting between them. The CDR3 runs to 12 residues. CDR3 DNA: TGTGCCAGTAGTCAACAGGATGGGCCCCAGCATTTT. Translation gives CASSQQDGPQHF.

This clonotype was observed many times. V gene TRBV2 combines with J gene TRBJ1-1; 9 bases are shared with TRBD1. After removal of 2 bases from V and 4 bases from J, the junction contained 5 bases not matched to a gene. The CDR3 consists of 15 residues. CDR1 and CDR2 (germline): SNHLY, FYNNEI. Written as DNA, the CDR3 is TGTGCCAGCAGTGAAACAGGGGGCGGGGGCACTGAAGCTTTCTTT. This sequence encodes CASSETGGGGTEAFF.

The chain is built from TRBV25-1 and TRBJ1-6; 9 nucleotides line up with TRBD1. The CDR3 extends over 15 amino acids. Germline assignment: CDR1 MGHDK and CDR2 SYGVNS. Trimming took 5 bases from V and 10 from J; bases not matched to a gene: 9. The CDR3 region is CASSFRDRANSPLHF. As DNA, the CDR3 is TGTGCCAGCAGTTTCCGGGACAGGGCGAACTCACCCCTCCACTTT.

This clonotype was found a few times. A read error may be the cause here, since a much bigger clone is one base away. The CDR3 sequence: CASSVEWGNTEAFF. In nucleotides, the CDR3 is TGTGCCAGCAGCGTAGAATGGGGGAACACTGAAGCTTTCTTT. The rearrangement links TRBV9 to TRBJ1-1, with unresolved D. This CDR3 region has 14 residues. Germline V gives CDR1 SGDLS, CDR2 YYNGEE. The V and J ends lost 0 bases and 1 base respectively, with 7 bases between them.

This clonotype was counted many times. The rearrangement links TRBV19 to TRBJ1-2; 9 positions agree with TRBD1. The CDR3 has 15 amino acids. Unmatched junction bases numbered 9, after V lost 7 bases and J lost 3 bases. The V gene's germline CDR1 is LNHDA and CDR2 SQIVND (reference sequence). The CDR3 protein is CASTITWTGDYGYTF. Written as DNA, the CDR3 is TGTGCCAGTACCATTACCTGGACAGGGGACTATGGCTACACCTTC.

The genes are TRBV2 and TRBJ2-3; 8 nucleotides match TRBD2. CDR3 length: 16 amino acids. Germline CDR1 is SNHLY and CDR2 is FYNNEI. J gave up 1 base and V 2 bases, and 5 bases lay outside the gene matches. The CDR3 DNA reads TGTGCCAGCAGTGAAAGGACGGGGGGGCGCACAGATACGCAGTATTTT. Its protein product is CASSERTGGRTDTQYF.

The DNA for the CDR3 is TGTGCCAGTAGGGGAGAGCCTGGTGCTGGGGCCAACGTCCTGACTTTC. This translates into CASRGEPGAGANVLTF. The chain has TRBV19 and TRBJ2-6; maybe TRBD2 (5 bases). Germline V lookup: CDR1 LNHDA, CDR2 SQIVND (reference sequence). The V gene lost 6 bases and the J gene lost 2 bases, with 14 bases spanning the gap. The CDR3 is made up of 16 amino acids.

The V and J genes are TRBV28 and TRBJ1-1, with 10 bases aligning to TRBD1. CDR1 and CDR2 from the germline V gene are MDHEN and SYDVKM. This CDR3 has 13 residues. V dropped 8 bases and J dropped 4; count of bases not matched to a gene: 4. CDR3: CASGGDRGTEAFF. In DNA form, the CDR3 reads TGTGCCAGCGGGGGGGACAGGGGCACTGAAGCTTTCTTT.

This clonotype was found once. The chain combines TRBV6-5 with TRBJ2-2; TRBD1 is a possible D gene (6 bases). Germline-derived CDR1 and CDR2 are MNHEY and SVGAGI. V was pared by 6 bases and J by 7 bases, with 18 bases between. The CDR3 has 15 residues. The CDR3 sequence: CASSWAPGVGGELFF. The CDR3 DNA reads as TGTGCCAGCAGCTGGGCCCCAGGGGTGGGCGGGGAGCTGTTTTTT.